This T cell receptor beta chain derives from a study of response to subunit inactivated influenza vaccine. TCRdb analysed the RT-PCR reads with MiXCR anew, one entry per CDR3 protein. Of some 570,000 distinct CDR3 sequences listed, about 11% are singletons. Trimming stripped 4 bases from V and 4 bases from J, with 10 bases between. CDR3 length equals 13 residues. The germline CDR1 and CDR2 sequences are SGHRS and YFSETQ. This clonotype was detected only a few times. This sample was also put to use in a study of T cells expressing NK-cell markers. From that report: Researchers built TCR beta cDNA using 5'RACE template switching with UMIs.

Material: PBMCs from blood, obtained on the day of vaccination. The receptor was derived from a middle-aged man who received an inactivated influenza vaccine. The rearrangement uses TRBV5-1 and TRBJ2-3; D could derive from TRBD1 or TRBD2 (5 bases each). The chain's CDR3 is CASSVQGPDTQYF. The CDR3 DNA follows: TGCGCCAGCAGCGTCCAGGGACCAGATACGCAGTATTTT. The entire variable domain, with the rest obtained from reference TRBV5-1 and TRBJ2-3, is as follows: KAGVTQTPRYLIKTRGQQVTLSCSPISGHRSVSWYQQTPGQGLQFLFEYFSETQRNKGNFPGRFSGRQFSNSRSEMNVSTLELGDSALYLCASSVQGPDTQYFGPGTRLTVL.